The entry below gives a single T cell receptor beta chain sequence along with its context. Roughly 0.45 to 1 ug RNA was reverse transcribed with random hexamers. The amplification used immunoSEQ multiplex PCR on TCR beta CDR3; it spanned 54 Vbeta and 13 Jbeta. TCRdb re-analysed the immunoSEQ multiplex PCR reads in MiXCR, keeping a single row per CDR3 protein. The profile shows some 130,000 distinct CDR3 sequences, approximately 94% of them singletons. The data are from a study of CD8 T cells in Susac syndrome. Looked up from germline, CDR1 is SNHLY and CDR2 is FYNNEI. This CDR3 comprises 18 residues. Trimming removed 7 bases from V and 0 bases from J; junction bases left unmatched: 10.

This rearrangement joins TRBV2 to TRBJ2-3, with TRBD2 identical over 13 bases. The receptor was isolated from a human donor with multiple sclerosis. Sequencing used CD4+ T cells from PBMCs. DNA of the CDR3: TGTGCCAGCAAAAGGCGGACTAGCGGGGGCCGTAGCACAGATACGCAGTATTTT. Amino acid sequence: CASKRRTSGGRSTDTQYF.